This T cell receptor beta chain was retrieved from a study of cytomegalovirus exposure and HLA in healthy donors. The V segment lost 4 bases and the J segment 2 bases; nucleotides outside the gene matches: 6. This CDR3 has 17 amino acids. Germline CDR1 is SGHNT and CDR2 is YYREEE (reference sequence). This clone has just one count. Primers: 60 Vbeta forward and 13 Jbeta reverse. Assay used: immunoSEQ multiplex PCR; TCRdb lists only in-frame clones, some missing. The sample has 110,000 or so clones, 60% to 85% seen once. This TCR was recovered from a man aged 45-65 years in good health and CMV-seropositive. The rearrangement uses TRBV5-4 and TRBJ2-6; 10 positions match TRBD1. Sequenced sample: PBMCs. This CDR3 reads CASSIGTGEAGANVLTF. For the CDR3, the DNA is TGTGCCAGCAGCATAGGGACAGGGGAAGCTGGGGCCAACGTCCTGACTTTC.